This T cell receptor beta chain is drawn from a study of blood T cell repertoires in COVID-19. For the study at large: The study drew acute and convalescent COVID-19 samples from the United States, Italy and Spain. In each case, the material was cDNA or gDNA derived from T cells, B-cell-depleted T cells, or PBMCs.

Germline-derived CDR1 and CDR2 are LNHDA and SQIVND (reference sequence). Trimming cost V 3 bases and J 2 bases; bases outside gene matches: 16. This CDR3 comprises 19 residues. Per the original data handling: The assay estimated nucleated cells by amplifying reference gene primers. Method: immunoSEQ multiplex PCR; TCRdb's copy keeps in-frame clones and lacks some. V and J calls and clone size are given by that table; D and trimming were obtained from the DNA. The sample holds tens of thousands of clones, approximately 88% seen once. This receptor was obtained from a man aged 50 or older with acute or convalescent COVID-19. The source material was peripheral blood. The rearrangement links TRBV19 to TRBJ2-3, with 8 bases identical to TRBD2. Here the CDR3 reads CASSIWGISGTSITDTQYF. The CDR3 DNA is TGTGCCAGTAGTATCTGGGGAATTAGCGGGACGTCAATCACAGATACGCAGTATTTT.